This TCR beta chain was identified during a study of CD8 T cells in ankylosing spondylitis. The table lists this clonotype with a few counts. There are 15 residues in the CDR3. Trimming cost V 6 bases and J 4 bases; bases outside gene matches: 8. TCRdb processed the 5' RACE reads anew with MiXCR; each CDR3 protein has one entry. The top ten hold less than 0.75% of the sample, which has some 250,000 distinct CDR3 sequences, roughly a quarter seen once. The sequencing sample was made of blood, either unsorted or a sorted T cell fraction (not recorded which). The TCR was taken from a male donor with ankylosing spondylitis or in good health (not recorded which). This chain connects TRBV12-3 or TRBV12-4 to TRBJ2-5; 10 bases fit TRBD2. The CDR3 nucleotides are TGTGCCAGCAGCCGTGGGGCTAGCGGGGGAGAGACCCAGTACTTC. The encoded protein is CASSRGASGGETQYF.